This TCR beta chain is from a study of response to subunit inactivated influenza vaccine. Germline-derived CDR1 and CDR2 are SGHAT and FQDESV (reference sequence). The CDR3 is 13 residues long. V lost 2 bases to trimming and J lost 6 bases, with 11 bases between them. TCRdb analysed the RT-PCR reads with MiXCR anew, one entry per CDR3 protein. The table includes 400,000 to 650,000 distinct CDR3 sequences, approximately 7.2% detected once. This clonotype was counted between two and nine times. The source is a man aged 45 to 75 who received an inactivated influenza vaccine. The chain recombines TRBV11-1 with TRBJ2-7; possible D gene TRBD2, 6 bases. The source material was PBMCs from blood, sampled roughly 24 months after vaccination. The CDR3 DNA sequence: TGTGCCAGCAGCTTAAATACCGGGGGCGAGCAGTACTTC. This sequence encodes CASSLNTGGEQYF. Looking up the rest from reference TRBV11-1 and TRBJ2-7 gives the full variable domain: EAEVAQSPRYKITEKSQAVAFWCDPISGHATLYWYRQILGQGPELLVQFQDESVVDDSQLPKDRFSAERLKGVDSTLKIQPAELGDSAMYLCASSLNTGGEQYFGPGTRLTVT.